The rows below give T cell receptor beta chains drawn from one sample of a study of ipilimumab plus nivolumab after autologous stem cell transplantation. TCRdb's copy holds only in-frame clones and misses some; the assay was immunoSEQ multiplex PCR. The sample has approximately 12,000 clones; around 70% are singletons. Sequencing used PBMCs, obtained in a trial of ipilimumab plus nivolumab as post-transplant consolidation. The receptor source for this set is a male donor with diffuse large B-cell lymphoma. CDR3s include the opening cysteine and the closing phenylalanine or tryptophan. The order of the fields is D gene, J gene, clone size, V gene, CDR3 DNA, CDR3 protein. The D gene is left open where the match is weak. The size entry is marked missing in some rows and otherwise reads once, few, many or a size class.

>NA|TRBJ1-1|NA|TRBV9
TGTGCCAGCAGCGTAGAAACCGATTTGGGTGAAGCTTTCTTT
CASSVETDLGEAFF
>NA|TRBJ1-5|few|TRBV6-1
TGTGCCAGCAGTGTCGCGCAGGGTAATCAGCCCCAGCATTTT
CASSVAQGNQPQHF
>TRBD2|TRBJ2-2|few|TRBV28
TGTGCCAGCAGCTTACAGATAGCGGGAAAGGCCGGGGAGCTGTTTTTT
CASSLQIAGKAGELFF
>NA|TRBJ1-3|NA|TRBV6-6
TGTGCCAGCAGTTACTCCGACAACTCTGGAAACACCATATATTTT
CASSYSDNSGNTIYF
>NA|TRBJ1-2|NA|TRBV6-6
TGTGCCAGCAGTGCCTGGCAGTTCTATGGCTACACCTTC
CASSAWQFYGYTF
>NA|TRBJ1-3|once|TRBV7-2
TGCGCCAGCAGCCAGGAAGGGGGCTCTGGAAACACCATATATTTT
CASSQEGGSGNTIYF
>TRBD2|TRBJ2-3|few|TRBV5-4
TGTGCCAGCAGCTTAGAACTAGCGGGGTTTGATACGCAGTATTTT
CASSLELAGFDTQYF
>NA|TRBJ2-7|NA|TRBV4-2
TGTGCCAGCAGCCAAGAGGGGAGCTCCAAGTCCTACGAGCAGTACTTC
CASSQEGSSKSYEQYF
>NA|TRBJ1-5|NA|TRBV6-6
TGTGCCAGCAGCCAACAGGGCGGGGGGTATCAGCCCCAGCATTTT
CASSQQGGGYQPQHF
>NA|TRBJ2-7|NA|TRBV7-9
TGTGCCAGCAGAGCCATGGGAGAGCAGTACTTC
CASRAMGEQYF
>NA|TRBJ2-7|once|TRBV5-4
TGTGCCAGCAGCTCCGGGAGTTACGAGCAGTACTTC
CASSSGSYEQYF
>TRBD2|TRBJ2-2|NA|TRBV2
TGTGCCACCTGGGACTACCCGAACACCGGGGAGCTGTTTTTT
CATWDYPNTGELFF